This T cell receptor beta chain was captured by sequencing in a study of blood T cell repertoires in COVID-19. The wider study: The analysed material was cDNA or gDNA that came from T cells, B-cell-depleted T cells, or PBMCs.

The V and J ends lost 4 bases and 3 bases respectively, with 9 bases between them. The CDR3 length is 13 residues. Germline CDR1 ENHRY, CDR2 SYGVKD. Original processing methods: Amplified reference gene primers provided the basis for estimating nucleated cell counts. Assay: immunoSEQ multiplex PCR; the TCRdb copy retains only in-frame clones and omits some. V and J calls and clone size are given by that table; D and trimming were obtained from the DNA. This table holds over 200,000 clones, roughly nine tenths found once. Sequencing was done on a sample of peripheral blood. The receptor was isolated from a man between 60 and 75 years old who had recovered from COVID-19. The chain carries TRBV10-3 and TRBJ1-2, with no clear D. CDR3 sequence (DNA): TGTGCCATCAGTGTTCGGGGTGACTATGGCTACACCTTC. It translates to CAISVRGDYGYTF.